This T cell receptor (beta chain) originates from a study of blood T cell repertoires in COVID-19. As for the study in general: From the United States, Italy and Spain came samples of acute and convalescent COVID-19.

V shed 3 bases, J shed 7 bases, and the junction held 15 bases outside the gene matches. In germline, CDR1 is MRHNA, CDR2 SNTAGT. This CDR3 has 17 amino acids. Original handling: Reference gene primer amplification gave estimated nucleated cell counts. Using immunoSEQ multiplex PCR, the repertoire was profiled, and TCRdb retains in-frame clones only, with some absent. The V and J calls and clone size come from that table; D and trimming were worked out from the DNA. The sample has 200,000 or so clones; approximately 83% are singletons. Material for sequencing was peripheral blood. The receptor's source is a human donor with active or convalescent COVID-19. The donor label of this sample is uncertain. V and J are TRBV6-4 and TRBJ2-1, with TRBD1 matching over 7 bases. The CDR3 protein is CASSETWVTGDENEQFF. CDR3 nucleotides: TGTGCCAGCAGTGAGACGTGGGTTACAGGGGATGAGAATGAGCAGTTCTTC.